What follows describes a single TCR beta chain. Its specificity is not known. This sample is drawn from a study of blood T cells in healthy people across ages. Findings of the study overall: Percentage of naive T cells showed a strong correlation with TCR beta diversity.

The CDR3 loop spans 13 amino acids. Germline-derived CDR1 and CDR2 are DFQATT and SNEGSKA (reference sequence). V was pared by 3 bases and J by 5 bases, with 13 bases between. Sample-barcoded 5' priming and a J-beta primer mix drove a second PCR of about 7 to 11 cycles. A tag from a template-switch adaptor with 12 random nucleotides marked each cDNA molecule. TCRdb recomputed calls from the 5' RACE reads with MiXCR, one row per CDR3 protein. The top ten clones hold 29% of a sample with about 280,000 distinct CDR3 sequences, roughly a quarter of them seen once. The sequence was obtained from a woman between 70 and 85 years old in good health. The J gene is TRBJ2-5, the V gene TRBV20-1; D remains unclear. The sequenced sample consisted of blood. The CDR3 region is CSASVRSGETQYF. Here the CDR3 DNA reads TGCAGTGCTAGCGTGCGGTCCGGGGAGACCCAGTACTTC.